This T cell receptor beta chain was profiled in a study of T cells in Graves' hyperthyroidism and ophthalmopathy. Study results and limitations: Ophthalmopathy onset followed model prediction by a median around 6.9 months. Using 13 V-J features, a model discriminated ophthalmopathy from stable hyperthyroidism.

As for this clonotype: Its antigen remains unknown.

With V trimmed by 4 bases and J by 0 bases, 8 bases remained unmatched. The CDR3 is made up of 16 amino acids. Germline V gene lookup returns CDR1 SGHNT and CDR2 YYREEE (reference sequence). Authors of the study amplified TCR beta CDR3 regions from RNA transcripts. The HTBI primer set served for first-round RT-PCR of the TCR CDR3. TCRdb re-derived calls from the multiplex PCR reads in MiXCR, one entry per CDR3 protein. This repertoire shows about 540,000 distinct CDR3 sequences, roughly 46% found once; its top ten account for about 8.3%. Stable Graves' hyperthyroidism meant no ophthalmopathy progression within 18 months. The hyperthyroidism patients had all been newly diagnosed, and their disease duration was under 2 months. Their ages ranged from 18 to 65 years.

Sequenced: peripheral blood or thyroid tissue (not recorded which). This TCR was sampled from a woman in her late teens or twenties with Graves' hyperthyroidism. The V and J genes are TRBV5-4 and TRBJ1-2, with 8 bases lining up with TRBD1. The chain's CDR3 is CASSMDRAAANYGYTF. In nucleotides, the CDR3 is TGTGCCAGCAGCATGGACAGGGCCGCAGCTAACTATGGCTACACCTTC.